The text below deals with one T cell receptor beta chain. What antigen it recognizes has not been identified. Per-base qualities were not stored, and no clone one base away is much larger. Libraries came from the immunoSEQ multiplex PCR assay. A mixture of 60 forward primers for TCR Vbeta segments and 13 reverse primers for TCR Jbeta segments was used in the multiplex PCR. Amplification of the CDR3 region of rearranged TCR beta genes was performed with a multiplex PCR assay on genomic DNA. On the Illumina HiSeq System, the amplified TCR beta libraries were sequenced as 87-base-pair reads. Under the source paper's analysis protocol: Across the roughly 700 repertoires, a later analysis counted around 80 million unique TCR beta chains, approximately 10 million of which were shared by at least two donors. Raw reads were error-corrected and collapsed into unique sequences with a nearest-neighbor algorithm that merged closely related sequences to remove PCR and sequencing errors. Alignment of CDR3 sequences to IMGT reference sequences was used to assign V, D and J gene segments. For a sequence to be retained, at least a six-nucleotide match to both a V gene segment and a J gene segment was required. A rearrangement counted as productive if the CDR3 had no stop codons and remained in frame with V and J, and every other rearrangement counted as non-productive. CDR3 was defined according to IMGT convention as the region running from the second conserved V-encoded cysteine to the conserved J-encoded phenylalanine. Sequences without an unambiguous match to a single V gene segment were excluded from the earlier analysis of over 500 of the donors. An earlier analysis of a few hundred of the donors called V segments functional above 56.7% productive rearrangements and segregating when the between-donor standard deviation exceeded 5%. To diagnose cytomegalovirus status from the catalog of TCR beta chain sequences, a statistical classification framework was built. In a later analysis, TCR nucleotide sequences were compared against IMGT/GENE-DB human TR gene sequences so that V and J genes could be assigned. Using the TCRdist pipeline, a later analysis assigned CDR3 sequences along with most-parsimonious VDJ recombination scenarios. In a later analysis, each TCR beta chain was defined by its CDR3 amino acid sequence together with its V-gene family, and reads without a unique V-gene family were excluded. To address suspected cross-contamination and a sequencing artifact, a later analysis removed 592 highly shared, low-generation-probability nucleotide sequences. For each public chain, a later analysis derived a clonal expansion index from normalized ranks of inferred template counts within each repertoire. Generation probabilities in a later analysis came from a VDJ recombination model fitted to out-of-frame rearrangements, and those results were checked against IGoR. A later analysis scored TCR-TCR, TCR-HLA and TCR-CMV co-occurrence with hypergeometric tests, applying a repertoire-size bias correction to TCR pairs. False discovery rates were estimated in a later analysis by permuting HLA or CMV assignments 20 times. In a later analysis, co-occurring TCRs were grouped using DBSCAN, and TCRdist sequence similarity was added for clustering within HLA-allele-positive subsets. For co-occurrence clustering, repertoires with fewer than 30,000 or more than 120,000 public chains were excluded, along with 5 or 6 repertoires with anomalous nucleotide sharing. The immuneACCESS repertoire file appears here via TCRdb, limited to in-frame rearrangements. These files lack a portion of the clones; in checked studies, under half of the deficit traces to unresolved V genes, and the cause of the others is not known. V, J and clone size are those of that table, while D and trimming were read from the DNA. For this sample the table gives some 130,000 clones, of which around 75% were detected only once. The ten largest clones take up around 3.1% of the sample.

The data were taken from a study of cytomegalovirus exposure and HLA in healthy donors (dated by TCRdb to between 2016 and 2019). The study in broad terms: An earlier analysis of roughly 500 of the donors reported 276 Gb of sequence data and approximately 120 million unique TCR beta sequences obtained from 150 million to 200 million T cells. Among 398 genotyped donors of the cohort, an average of roughly 240,000 unique TCR beta nucleotide sequences were sequenced per donor, roughly 20% of them non-productive. In a later analysis, previously published TCR beta repertoires from several hundred donors were re-analyzed and high-resolution HLA genotyping was added so that TCR occurrence patterns could be studied. High-throughput TCR immunosequencing, statistical association of individual TCRs with disease status, and machine learning were combined to predict cytomegalovirus infection status. Both class I and class II loci were covered by HLA typing, at four-digit resolution. About 320 gigabases of sequencing data and around 87 million unique TCR sequences were included in an early release covering about 700 HLA-typed donors. Every repertoire in the discovery cohort had been generated on one and the same sequencing platform. Of the roughly 400 genotyped donors, 65% to 90% were placed in the genetic ancestry cluster associated with self-reported Caucasian donors. A handful of DR-DQ haplotypes were handled as single units for association and clustering because linkage in the cohort was strong. The study was designed to test whether signatures of past pathogen exposure could be identified by cataloging public T cell receptors. Along with the roughly 710-subject first cohort, a separate validation cohort of 120 different subjects was used. In a later genetic analysis, genome-wide SNP genotypes for about 65% of the roughly 700 donors were used, and that subset was treated as a discovery cohort. Rather than using new phenotypic data, the later analysis identified candidate immune exposures from TCR beta sequences and from how often those sequences occurred across donors. To decide whether each TCR beta V gene segment behaved as functional or pseudogenic, an earlier analysis of some 540 of the donors relied on high-throughput TCR beta sequencing. The number of typed donors differed by locus: roughly 620-630 for A, B, C, DRB1 and DQB1; 500 to 550 for DQA1; some 610 for DPA1; and about 450 for DPB1. Using immunosequencing, the study profiled T cell repertoires from about 620 subjects and related those repertoires to cytomegalovirus serostatus. Donor age, sex, ethnicity and CMV serostatus were collected together with the repertoire data.

The CDR3 measures 14 amino acids from cysteine to phenylalanine. Solely the CDR3 DNA is kept, with 42 bases framed from the first base. The germline V gene yields MGHDK for CDR1 and SYGVNS for CDR2. The trim is 4 bases for V and 2 bases for J, with a gap of 11 bases between the germline ends. Paper-wide results and their limitations: Some IMGT-functional V segments, including TRBV6-2 and TRBV6-3, could not be told apart with the 87-base-pair reads, so those segments were excluded. Because HLA typing was unavailable for some donors at each locus, only the typed subset was used in association tests. Roughly uniform sequencing depth across donors was assumed in presence/absence analyses, although this assumption may not hold. Immune exposure information for the cohort was limited to CMV serostatus. In a later analysis, over 15,000 TCR beta sequences were associated with specific HLA alleles at a false discovery rate of 0.05. Across donors, most TCR sequences were observed very rarely, whereas some public TCRs were present in many individuals. Compared with equally common non-associated chains, HLA-associated TCR beta chains in a later analysis were more clonally expanded and had lower generation probabilities. A further reported finding was that TCR beta sequences accurately predicted the HLA-A and HLA-B alleles for most subjects in the first cohort. In an earlier analysis of fewer than 750 of the donors, most TCR beta V segments were observed in productive rearrangements about 90% or about 30% of the time, broadly matching IMGT annotations. The classifier was reported to diagnose cytomegalovirus status with high specificity and sensitivity in both the original and validation cohorts. The cohort was sequenced for TCR beta chains only, and without alpha or paired-chain data the features that could be detected were limited. A group of highly shared sequence variants was considered likely to be a technical artifact of the sequencing pipeline. Assigning TCR associations to individual alleles was difficult when HLA alleles, especially DR and DQ, strongly co-occurred. According to a later analysis, parvovirus B19, influenza, CMV and Epstein-Barr virus appeared linked to several top co-occurrence clusters. V-gene and J-gene trimming of TCR beta chains was associated with a missense DCLRE1C variant in a later genetic analysis, and the association was replicated in an independent cohort. Because counts were too low, around 18 rarely observed V segments, including chromosome 9 orphons, were left out of the earlier analysis of roughly 600 of the donors. It was suggested by the authors that the approach could potentially be generalized to other disease states and immunological phenotypes. In a later analysis, TCR association rates were found to vary across HLA loci, with the most associated TCRs seen for DRB1 alleles and the fewest for HLA-C alleles. Most CMV-associated TCR beta chains appeared to be HLA-restricted in a later analysis, and the HLA associations seemed to be driven largely by CMV exposure. In the study, around 150 TCR beta chains were listed as associated with cytomegalovirus. Three of the identified cytomegalovirus-associated TCR beta chains were confirmed in vitro to be specific for cytomegalovirus antigens. According to a later genetic analysis, donors in an Asian-associated ancestry cluster had fewer N-insertions in productive TCRs than the approximately 650-donor mean. Correlated functional status among segregating V segments might be attributable to linkage disequilibrium, but an unknown experimental factor could not be ruled out.

The cohort was made up of roughly 670 healthy bone marrow donors. At the time of sampling, every cohort member was nominally healthy, though immune exposures that went unrecorded were likely present. The donor tested CMV seronegative and was one of the 352 seronegative cohort members. A peripheral blood sample was collected from each donor, and TCR beta sequencing was performed on peripheral blood mononuclear cells. The Qiagen DNeasy Blood Extraction Kit was used to extract genomic DNA from the blood cell samples. Material for sequencing was PBMCs. The V and J segments used are TRBV25-1 and TRBJ2-5, with no D gene named confidently. This TCR derives from a man aged 35 to 55 in good health and CMV-seronegative. Here the CDR3 is given as CASSGSAGQETQYF. The DNA sequence follows: TGTGCCAGCAGTGGATCGGCAGGACAAGAGACCCAGTACTTC.